This section outlines one T cell receptor beta chain sequence together with its context. Germline CDR1 is SGHDT and CDR2 is YYEEEE. The length of the CDR3 is 14 residues. V lost 6 bases and J lost 6, with 15 bases in between. The entry originates in a study of blood T cell repertoires in COVID-19. Study in general: COVID-19 samples from acute and convalescent phases originated in the United States, Italy and Spain.

Clinical histories supplied by participants themselves formed the basis of cohort assignment. In the authors' methods: Estimated nucleated cell counts came from reference gene primer amplification. Method: immunoSEQ multiplex PCR; TCRdb's copy keeps in-frame clones and lacks some. V, J and clone size derive from that table, while D and trimming were established from the DNA sequence. The sample includes approximately 400,000 clones, roughly four fifths seen only once; the top ten take about 4.8%. Sample: PBMCs or T cells enriched from blood (not recorded which). The chain couples TRBV5-6 to TRBJ1-4; tentative D call: TRBD1 (5 bases). The origin of this receptor is a woman aged 45 to 65 who had recovered from COVID-19. The DNA for the CDR3 is TGTGCCAGCACTCGGACATCCCAAGATGAAAAACTGTTTTTT. Translated: CASTRTSQDEKLFF.